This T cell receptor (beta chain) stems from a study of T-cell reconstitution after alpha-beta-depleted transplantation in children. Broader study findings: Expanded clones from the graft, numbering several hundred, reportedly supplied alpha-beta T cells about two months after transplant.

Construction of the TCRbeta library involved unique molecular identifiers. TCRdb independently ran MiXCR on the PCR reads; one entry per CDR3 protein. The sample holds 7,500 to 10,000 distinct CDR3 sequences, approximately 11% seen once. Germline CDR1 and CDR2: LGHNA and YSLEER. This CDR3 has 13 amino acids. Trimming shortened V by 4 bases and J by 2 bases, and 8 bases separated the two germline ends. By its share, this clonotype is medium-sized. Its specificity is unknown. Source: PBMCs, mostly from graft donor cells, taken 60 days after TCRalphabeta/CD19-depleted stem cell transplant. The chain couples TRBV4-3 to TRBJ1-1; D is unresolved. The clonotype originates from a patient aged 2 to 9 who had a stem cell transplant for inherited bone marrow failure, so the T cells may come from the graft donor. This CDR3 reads CASSPMRNTEAFF. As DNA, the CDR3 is TGCGCCAGCAGCCCGATGAGAAACACTGAAGCTTTCTTT.